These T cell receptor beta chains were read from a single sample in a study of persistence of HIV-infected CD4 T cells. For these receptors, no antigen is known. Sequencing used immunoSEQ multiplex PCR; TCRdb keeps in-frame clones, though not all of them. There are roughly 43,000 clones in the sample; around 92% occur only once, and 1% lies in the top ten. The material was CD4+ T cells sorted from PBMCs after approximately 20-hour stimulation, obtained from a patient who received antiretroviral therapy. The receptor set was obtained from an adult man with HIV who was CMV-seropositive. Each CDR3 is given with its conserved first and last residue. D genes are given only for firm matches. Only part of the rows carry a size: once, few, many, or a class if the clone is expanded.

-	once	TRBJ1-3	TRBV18	CASSPSAEGNTIYF	TGTGCCAGCTCACCCTCAGCCGAGGGAAACACCATATATTTT
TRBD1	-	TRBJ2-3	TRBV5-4	CASSPQGGTGGTDTQYF	TGTGCCAGCAGCCCCCAAGGGGGGACAGGGGGCACAGATACGCAGTATTTT
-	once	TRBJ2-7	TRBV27	CASSLRALGGEQYF	TGTGCCAGCAGTTTAAGGGCCCTAGGGGGGGAGCAGTACTTC
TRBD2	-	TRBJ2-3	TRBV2	CASRVTSGGTDTQYF	TGTGCCAGCAGGGTGACTAGCGGGGGCACAGATACGCAGTATTTT
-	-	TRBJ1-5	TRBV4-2	CASSQDSGSNQPQHF	TGTGCCAGCAGCCAAGATTCCGGTAGCAATCAGCCCCAGCATTTT
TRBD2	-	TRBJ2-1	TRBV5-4	CASSPLERGVYNEQFF	TGTGCCAGCAGCCCGCTGGAGCGGGGGGTCTACAATGAGCAGTTCTTC
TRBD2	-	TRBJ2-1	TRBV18	CASSNRGGGSYNEQFF	TGTGCCAGCTCAAATCGGGGGGGAGGCTCCTACAATGAGCAGTTCTTC
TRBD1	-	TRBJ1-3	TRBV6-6	CASRIDRAGNTIYF	TGTGCCAGCAGGATCGACAGGGCCGGAAACACCATATATTTT
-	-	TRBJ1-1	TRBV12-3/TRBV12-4	CASTPTKGEAFF	TGTGCCAGCACCCCCACGAAGGGTGAAGCTTTCTTT
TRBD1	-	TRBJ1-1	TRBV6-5	CASRLRGPTEAFF	TGTGCCAGCAGGCTAAGGGGGCCCACTGAAGCTTTCTTT
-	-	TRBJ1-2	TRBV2	CASSVRKDTRNGYTF	TGTGCCAGCAGTGTGAGGAAGGACACGCGCAATGGCTACACCTTC
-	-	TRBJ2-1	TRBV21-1	CASTTRGQSNNEQFF	TGTGCCAGCACCACCCGGGGACAGTCTAACAATGAGCAGTTCTTC
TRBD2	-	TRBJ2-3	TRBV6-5	CASTPTSGITDTQYF	TGTGCCAGCACCCCCACTAGCGGGATCACAGATACGCAGTATTTT
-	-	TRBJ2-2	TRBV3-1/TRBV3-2	CASSDGAGTGELFF	TGTGCCAGCAGCGACGGAGCGGGCACCGGGGAGCTGTTTTTT
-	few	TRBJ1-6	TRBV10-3	CASLESSYNSPLHF	TGTGCCAGCCTCGAGAGCTCCTATAATTCACCCCTCCACTTT
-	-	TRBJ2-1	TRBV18	CASSPPTAYSYNEQFF	TGTGCCAGCTCACCACCGACAGCTTACTCCTACAATGAGCAGTTCTTC
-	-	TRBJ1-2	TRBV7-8	CASSPRGNGYTF	TGTGCCAGCTCCCCGAGGGGCAACGGCTACACCTTC
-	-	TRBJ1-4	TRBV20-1	CSASFGDGNEKLFF	TGCAGTGCTAGTTTCGGAGACGGGAATGAAAAACTGTTTTTT
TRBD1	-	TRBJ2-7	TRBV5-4	CASSFRQGAAYEQYF	TGTGCCAGCAGCTTCCGACAGGGGGCCGCCTACGAGCAGTACTTC
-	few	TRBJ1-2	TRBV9	CASSQLGAGVNYGYTF	TGTGCCAGCAGTCAGCTGGGGGCAGGGGTCAACTATGGCTACACCTTC
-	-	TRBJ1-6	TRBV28	CASIPNQGGKPPLHF	TGTGCCAGCATCCCCAACCAGGGAGGGAAGCCACCCCTCCACTTT
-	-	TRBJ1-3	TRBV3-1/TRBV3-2	CASSPLRGSSGNTIYF	TGTGCCAGCAGCCCCCTAAGGGGGAGCTCTGGAAACACCATATATTTT
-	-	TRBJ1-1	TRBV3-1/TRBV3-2	CASSQGPLAEAFF	TGTGCCAGCAGCCAAGGCCCCCTAGCTGAAGCTTTCTTT
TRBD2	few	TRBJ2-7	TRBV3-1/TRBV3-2	CASRTTGLGNSFSEQYF	TGTGCCAGCAGGACTACGGGACTAGGGAATAGTTTCTCCGAGCAGTACTTC
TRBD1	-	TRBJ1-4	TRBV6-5	CASRTGGPGEKLFF	TGTGCCAGCAGGACAGGGGGGCCGGGTGAAAAACTGTTTTTT
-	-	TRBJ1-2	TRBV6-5	CASSYSGSAYGYTF	TGTGCCAGCAGTTACTCGGGGTCCGCCTATGGCTACACCTTC
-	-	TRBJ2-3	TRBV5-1	CASSLERTTDTQYF	TGCGCCAGCAGCTTGGAACGGACCACAGATACGCAGTATTTT
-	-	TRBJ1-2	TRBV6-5	CASSYQKTRGYTF	TGTGCCAGCAGTTACCAAAAGACACGGGGCTACACCTTC